In this sample, the clone carrying this TCR beta chain turned up once. Its antigen is not known. Using immunoSEQ multiplex PCR, the repertoire was profiled, and TCRdb retains in-frame clones only, with some absent. The sample has 65,000 to 75,000 clones; 85% are singletons. The data derive from a study of OX40 agonist ivuxolimab in advanced cancers. The study's findings and limits: Normalized T-cell clonal expansion was also low in some nonresponders. Relative to CD4+, CD8+ T cells held more expanded clones on average.

Trimming left V 6 bases short and J 12 bases short, with 20 bases between. Germline CDR1 reads MNHNS; CDR2 reads SASEGT. The CDR3 totals 13 residues. This sequence joins TRBV6-1 and TRBJ1-1, with D tentatively TRBD1 (6 bases). This TCR was recovered from an adult with an advanced solid tumor such as melanoma, head and neck, liver or kidney cancer. The specimen comprised CD4+ or CD8+ T cells sorted from blood, sampled in a trial of the OX40 agonist ivuxolimab. Here the CDR3 reads CASSRTVEVGPFF. Written as DNA, the CDR3 is TGTGCCAGCAGCCGGACAGTCGAAGTTGGGCCTTTCTTT.